The 26 T cell receptor beta chains given below trace back to one sample, sequenced in a study of blood T cell repertoires in COVID-19. Data came from immunoSEQ multiplex PCR; TCRdb stores just in-frame clones and leaves some out. The sample has 150,000 to 200,000 clones, around 89% seen once. The sample comprised peripheral blood. Source of these receptors: a man between 60 and 75 years old with acute or convalescent COVID-19.

The rearrangement uses TRBV29-1 and TRBJ1-2; 9 positions agree with TRBD1. The CDR3 is made up of 11 amino acids. Unmatched junction bases numbered 1, after V lost 4 bases and J lost 7 bases. Germline V gene sequence: CDR1 SQVTM, CDR2 ANQGSEA. The CDR3 region is CSVGDRAGYTF. In nucleotides, the CDR3 is TGCAGCGTTGGGGACAGGGCTGGCTACACCTTC.

This chain connects TRBV12-3 or TRBV12-4 to TRBJ2-7; the D is unclear. Trimming shortened V by 3 bases and J by 2 bases, and 8 bases separated the two germline ends. The CDR3 runs to 13 residues. CDR3 sequence: CASSFVVTYEQYF. The CDR3 coding sequence is TGTGCCAGCAGTTTCGTAGTTACCTACGAGCAGTACTTC.

The chain links TRBV18 to TRBJ2-1, with 9 bases aligning to TRBD1. There are 14 residues in the CDR3. V was pared by 6 bases and J by 8 bases, with 8 bases of the junction left unmatched. Germline V gene data show CDR1 as KGHSH and CDR2 as LQKENI. The CDR3 region has the DNA TGTGCCAGCTCCTCCGGGACAGGGTTCTATGAGCAGTTCTTC. As protein: CASSSGTGFYEQFF.

In its sample, this clone was seen a few times. The J gene is TRBJ1-5, the V gene TRBV19, with D perhaps matching TRBD1 (6 bases). The CDR3 runs to 15 residues. CDR1 is LNHDA, CDR2 SQIVND, per germline (reference sequence). Trimming shortened V by 7 bases and J by 0 bases, and 13 bases separated the two germline ends. The CDR3 nucleotides are TGTGCCAGTACCCGGGACACCTTTAGCAATCAGCCCCAGCATTTT. It codes for CASTRDTFSNQPQHF. Drawing the rest from reference TRBV19 and TRBJ1-5, the complete variable domain is DGGITQSPKYLFRKEGQNVTLSCEQNLNHDAMYWYRQDPGQGLRLIYYSQIVNDFQKGDIAEGYSVSREKKESFPLTVTSAQKNPTAFYLCASTRDTFSNQPQHFGDGTRLSIL.

The V and J genes are TRBV5-1 and TRBJ1-3; tentative D call: TRBD1 (6 bases). In germline, CDR1 is SGHRS, CDR2 YFSETQ. V shed 0 bases and J shed 8 bases, with 15 bases lying between them. CDR3 length: 15 amino acids. DNA of the CDR3: TGCGCCAGCAGCTTGGGGTTAGGGGGACCGGACACCATATATTTT. Its protein is CASSLGLGGPDTIYF.

The rearrangement joins TRBV7-9 to TRBJ1-2; D remains ambiguous. Trimming took off 3 bases at V and 2 bases at J, with 10 bases between the two ends. Germline CDR1 is SEHNR and CDR2 is FQNEAQ (reference sequence). The CDR3 totals 14 residues. The CDR3 loop is CASSFAGGNYGYTF. Written as DNA, the CDR3 is TGTGCCAGCAGCTTCGCGGGAGGGAACTATGGCTACACCTTC.

V usage is TRBV6-5 and J usage is TRBJ2-3; 10 nucleotides align to TRBD2. This CDR3 has 15 residues. The germline V gene has CDR1 MNHEY and CDR2 SVGAGI. J gave up 0 bases and V 6 bases, and 3 bases lay outside the gene matches. CDR3 sequence reads: CASRGAGGSTDTQYF. The CDR3 nucleotides are TGTGCCAGCAGAGGAGCGGGAGGGAGCACAGATACGCAGTATTTT.

This clone occurred once. This chain joins TRBV7-6 and TRBJ2-1; 8 nucleotides match TRBD2. Per germline, CDR1 SGHVS and CDR2 FNYEAQ. This CDR3 is built from 15 residues. J was trimmed by 1 base and V by 5 bases; bases with no gene match: 4. The CDR3 sequence is CASSTGTSSYNEQFF. The CDR3 DNA follows: TGTGCCAGCAGCACGGGGACTAGTTCCTACAATGAGCAGTTCTTC.

The genes are TRBV5-1 and TRBJ1-2, with unresolved D. The ends were cut back, 4 bases at V and 0 bases at J, with 10 bases in the middle. The CDR3 has 14 amino acids. In germline, CDR1 is SGHRS, CDR2 YFSETQ. This CDR3 is CASSPGSSNYGYTF. As DNA, the CDR3 is TGCGCCAGCAGCCCGGGGTCATCTAACTATGGCTACACCTTC.

The chain carries TRBV30 and TRBJ1-2, with TRBD1 matching over 9 bases. CDR3 size: 15 residues. V trimming: 5 bases; J trimming: 3 bases; junction bases outside the gene matches: 10. CDR1 is GTSNPN, CDR2 SVGIG, per germline (reference sequence). In DNA form, the CDR3 reads TGTGCCTGGGGGACAGGGCCACGAGGGGACTATGGCTACACCTTC. Its translation is CAWGTGPRGDYGYTF.

This chain uses TRBV3-1 (or the pseudogene TRBV3-2) with TRBJ1-6; weak D call: TRBD1 (5 bases). Trimming took off 1 base at V and 4 bases at J, with 8 bases between the two ends. CDR1 and CDR2 (germline): LGHDT, YNNKEL (reference sequence). The CDR3 is 15 residues long. This CDR3 reads CASSQAGLYNSPLHF. The CDR3 nucleotides are TGTGCCAGCAGCCAAGCGGGACTGTATAATTCACCCCTCCACTTT.

This chain links TRBV18 with TRBJ1-5; unclear D gene. Germline loops: CDR1 KGHSH, CDR2 LQKENI. This CDR3 is 16 amino acids long. The V and J ends lost 3 bases and 0 bases respectively, with 12 bases between them. The CDR3 DNA reads as TGTGCCAGCTCACCGTCGGGGAGACATAGCAATCAGCCCCAGCATTTT. Protein product: CASSPSGRHSNQPQHF.

CDR3: CASSLGLAAGELFF. In DNA, the CDR3 is TGTGCCAGCAGCCTGGGACTAGCCGCCGGGGAGCTGTTTTTT. This sequence joins TRBV5-6 and TRBJ2-2; TRBD2 matches 9 bases. The ends lost 4 bases at V and 6 bases at J; junction bases unmatched: 4. Germline lookup yields CDR1 SGHDT and CDR2 YYEEEE. The length of the CDR3 is 14 residues.

The V and J genes are TRBV19 and TRBJ1-1, with a weak D call TRBD1 (5 bases). The V end lost 9 bases, the J end lost 3 bases, and 14 bases lay between the germline ends. Germline CDR1 and CDR2: LNHDA and SQIVND (reference sequence). This CDR3 has 13 amino acids. CDR3 DNA: TGTGCCAGCACCCCGAAGGGGTACACTGAAGCTTTCTTT. Translating gives CASTPKGYTEAFF.

The chain uses TRBV12-3 or TRBV12-4 and TRBJ1-4, with D possibly matching TRBD1 (5 bases). V shed 3 bases and J shed 7 bases, with 6 bases lying between them. This CDR3 comprises 12 residues. As DNA, the CDR3 is TGTGCCAGCAGTTTGGGGCGTGAAAAACTGTTTTTT. Protein product: CASSLGREKLFF.

In this sample, this clone turned up a few times. The chain carries TRBV12-5 and TRBJ1-1; D unclear. V was shortened by 6 bases and J by 5 bases, with 10 bases between the two germline ends. CDR3 length: 12 amino acids. From germline, CDR1 is LGHNT and CDR2 FRNRAP. CDR3 in amino acids: CASGVGETEAFF. The CDR3 DNA reads TGTGCTAGTGGCGTAGGAGAGACTGAAGCTTTCTTT. The full variable domain, rest sourced from reference TRBV12-5 and TRBJ1-1, is DARVTQTPRHKVTEMGQEVTMRCQPILGHNTVFWYRQTMMQGLELLAYFRNRAPLDDSGMPKDRFSAEMPDATLATLKIQPSEPRDSAVYFCASGVGETEAFFGQGTRLTVV.

CDR3 sequence (DNA): TGTGCCAGCAGTTTGAGGGAAAATCAGCCCCAGCATTTT. Encoded protein: CASSLRENQPQHF. The chain has TRBV27 and TRBJ1-5; D is ambiguous. Germline V gene data show CDR1 as MNHEY and CDR2 as SMNVEV (reference sequence). Deletions cut 3 bases from V and 4 bases from J, with 7 bases between. The CDR3 runs to 13 residues.

The chain links TRBV30 to TRBJ1-1, with a tentative D call TRBD1 (5 bases). Between the trimmed V and J ends, which lost 3 bases and 5 bases, there was a span of 19 bases. The CDR3 runs to 15 residues. Germline assignment: CDR1 GTSNPN and CDR2 SVGIG (reference sequence). CDR3 nucleotide sequence: TGTGCCTGGAGAGTCGGCAGGGCGTTCGGAACTGAAGCTTTCTTT. This translates into CAWRVGRAFGTEAFF.

This chain links TRBV3-1 (or the pseudogene TRBV3-2) with TRBJ1-3; D is possibly TRBD1 (6 bases). The CDR3 is 16 amino acids. Germline loops: CDR1 LGHDT, CDR2 YNNKEL (reference sequence). V gave up 4 bases and J gave up 4 bases, with 17 bases separating them. The CDR3 region is CASSLTSGAAGNTIYF. The CDR3 DNA reads as TGTGCCAGCAGCCTCACCTCAGGGGCGGCGGGAAACACCATATATTTT.

The V gene is TRBV19, the J gene TRBJ1-5; the D is unclear. V lost 1 base, J lost 4 bases, and 8 bases lay in between. The CDR3 consists of 14 residues. The germline gives CDR1 LNHDA, CDR2 SQIVND (reference sequence). The CDR3 region is CASSIVGRNQPQHF. The CDR3 DNA reads TGTGCCAGTAGTATAGTTGGCAGGAATCAGCCCCAGCATTTT.

The genes are TRBV7-9 and TRBJ2-5; 14 bases are shared with TRBD2. CDR1 is SEHNR, CDR2 FQNEAQ, per germline (reference sequence). Trimming cost V 4 bases and J 0 bases; bases outside gene matches: 7. The CDR3 is made up of 18 amino acids. The chain's CDR3 is CASSSRLAGGRYQETQYF. CDR3 coding DNA: TGTGCCAGCAGCTCCCGACTAGCGGGGGGGCGGTACCAAGAGACCCAGTACTTC.

This chain links TRBV11-3 with TRBJ1-2; D gene unclear. V was clipped by 5 bases and J by 6 bases, with 13 bases between them. Per germline, CDR1 SGHNT and CDR2 YENEEA. This CDR3 is 13 amino acids long. The CDR3 sequence is CASSPEGGDGYTF. For the CDR3, the DNA is TGTGCCAGCAGCCCGGAAGGCGGAGATGGCTACACCTTC.

The chain recombines TRBV9 with TRBJ1-5, with D possibly TRBD1 on 5 matching bases. The CDR3 is 14 residues long. The ends were cut back, 4 bases at V and 4 bases at J, with 12 bases in the middle. CDR1 SGDLS and CDR2 YYNGEE come from the germline V gene. CDR3 sequence reads: CASSYTGGNQPQHF. CDR3 in DNA: TGTGCCAGCAGCTACACGGGGGGGAATCAGCCCCAGCATTTT.

The chain carries TRBV3-1 (or the pseudogene TRBV3-2) and TRBJ1-2; 9 bases line up with TRBD1. This CDR3 is built from 15 residues. Looked up from germline, CDR1 is LGHDT and CDR2 is YNNKEL (reference sequence). The junction had 10 bases not matched to a gene; V was cut back by 4 bases and J by 7 bases. CDR3 residues: CASSLTTGGPRGYTF. In DNA form, the CDR3 reads TGTGCCAGCAGCCTCACCACAGGGGGCCCGCGTGGCTACACCTTC.

The V call is TRBV18, the J call TRBJ2-3; 9 bases align to TRBD2. This CDR3 comprises 16 residues. V lost 3 bases to trimming and J lost 1 base; unmatched junction nucleotides: 5. Germline values: CDR1 KGHSH, CDR2 LQKENI. The CDR3 reads CASSPVVAGGTDTQYF. The CDR3, as DNA: TGTGCCAGCTCACCGGTGGTAGCGGGGGGCACAGATACGCAGTATTTT.

The V call is TRBV2, the J call TRBJ1-1; the match to TRBD1 covers 8 bases. Trimming cost V 6 bases and J 5 bases; bases outside gene matches: 8. Germline V gene data show CDR1 as SNHLY and CDR2 as FYNNEI. This CDR3 region has 14 residues. CDR3 residues: CASRTGAKGTEAFF. CDR3 DNA: TGTGCCAGCAGGACAGGGGCAAAAGGAACTGAAGCTTTCTTT.